This TCR beta chain was obtained from a study of blood T cell repertoires in COVID-19. Trimming took 3 bases from V and 2 from J; bases not matched to a gene: 4. Germline loops: CDR1 MDHEN, CDR2 SYDVKM. This CDR3 comprises 17 residues. The protocol was immunoSEQ multiplex PCR, while the TCRdb copy is restricted to in-frame clones and leaves out a portion. The sample has around 470,000 clones; 90% are singletons. Sequenced sample: PBMCs or T cells enriched from blood (not recorded which). This chain connects TRBV28 to TRBJ2-1, with 13 bases identical to TRBD2. The receptor comes from a man younger than 35 who had recovered from COVID-19. Written as DNA, the CDR3 is TGTGCCAGCAGTTTCCGCGGACTAGCGGGAGCCTACAATGAGCAGTTCTTC. Protein: CASSFRGLAGAYNEQFF.